This T cell receptor beta chain comes out of a study of blood T cell repertoires in COVID-19. Study background: Sites in the United States, Italy and Spain provided acute and convalescent COVID-19 samples. PBMCs, B-cell-depleted T cells, or T cells provided the cDNA or gDNA that made up the material.

Authors' analysis steps: Estimated nucleated cell counts came from reference gene primer amplification. Method: immunoSEQ multiplex PCR; TCRdb's copy keeps in-frame clones and lacks some. That table supplies the V and J calls and clone size; D and trimming were determined from the DNA. The sample lists 400,000 to 450,000 clones, 85% to 90% seen once, with around 1.1% in the top ten. Membership in each cohort depended on participant-reported clinical history. After removal of 6 bases from V and 3 bases from J, the junction contained 4 bases not matched to a gene. CDR1 and CDR2 (germline): SQVTM, ANQGSEA. CDR3 length: 12 amino acids.

This sequence was found in a man aged 25 to 45 who had recovered from COVID-19. The chain links TRBV29-1 to TRBJ2-7; 8 positions match TRBD1. The sample consisted of PBMCs or T cells enriched from blood (not recorded which). CDR3 sequence: CSVRTGYYEQYF. CDR3 DNA: TGCAGCGTACGGACAGGGTACTACGAGCAGTACTTC.